The clone carrying this TCR beta chain was observed a few times. Its specificity is not known. The sample comes from a study of early T cells in non-severe SARS-CoV-2 infection. Study observations and caveats: A preference for anti-spike CD8 responses marked VDJdb matching, which missed private and CD4 specificities.

The protocol attached unique molecular identifiers to individual cDNA molecules. TCRdb passed the 5' RACE reads through MiXCR, listing each CDR3 protein once. The sample lists 55,000 to 65,000 distinct CDR3 sequences, roughly a tenth seen once, with under 9% in the top ten. From germline, CDR1 is LGHDT and CDR2 YNNKEL (reference sequence). The CDR3 is 15 residues long. Trimming removed 1 base from V and 5 bases from J; junction bases left unmatched: 7. The clonotype comes from an adult who was a healthcare worker with PCR-confirmed SARS-CoV-2 infection or an uninfected control (not recorded which). The specimen sequenced was whole blood. The chain carries TRBV3-1 and TRBJ2-5, with 7 bases fitting TRBD2. The CDR3 spells CASSQVAGDAETQYF. The CDR3 coding sequence is TGTGCCAGCAGCCAAGTGGCGGGAGACGCCGAGACCCAGTACTTC.